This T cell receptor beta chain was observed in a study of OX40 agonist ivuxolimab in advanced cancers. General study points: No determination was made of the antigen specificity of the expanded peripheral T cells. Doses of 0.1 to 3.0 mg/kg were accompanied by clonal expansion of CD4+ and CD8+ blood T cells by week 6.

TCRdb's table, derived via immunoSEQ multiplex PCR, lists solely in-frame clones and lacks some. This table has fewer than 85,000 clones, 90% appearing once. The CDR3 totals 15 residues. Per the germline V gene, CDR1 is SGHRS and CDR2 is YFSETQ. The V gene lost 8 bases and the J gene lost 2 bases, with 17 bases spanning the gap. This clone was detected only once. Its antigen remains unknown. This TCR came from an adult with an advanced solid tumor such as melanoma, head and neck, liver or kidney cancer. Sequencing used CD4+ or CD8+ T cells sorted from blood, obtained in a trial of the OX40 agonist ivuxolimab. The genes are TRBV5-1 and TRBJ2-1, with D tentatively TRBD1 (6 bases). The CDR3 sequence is CASGSGVTTYNEQFF. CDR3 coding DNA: TGCGCCAGTGGGTCAGGGGTAACGACCTACAATGAGCAGTTCTTC.